A single TCR beta chain is shown here with its context. The specificity of this receptor is unknown. No base quality information exists; no much larger clone differs at one position. These data come from a study of T cell repertoires in cytomegalovirus infection (dated by TCRdb to about 2019). Background for the entire study: Donor HLA type was relevant to the analysis, as public TCR beta signatures indicated carriage of CMV infection together with the matching HLA type.

The germline V gene (reference sequence) provides CDR1 MNHEY and CDR2 SMNVEV. From cysteine to phenylalanine, the CDR3 is 15 amino acids long. Kept here is only the CDR3 DNA, which spans 45 bases and is read in frame from base 1. Relative to germline, V is 3 bases shorter and J is 0 bases shorter, with 8 bases between their ends. The instrument was an Illumina HiSeq 1500. TCRdb reprocessing: public reads trimmed at Q25 with fastp, clones called with MiXCR, in-frame beta chains kept. Every CDR3 protein is listed once, alongside the most common genes and DNA of its rows. Present in this sample are about 740,000 distinct CDR3 sequences, 35% to 40% of which were seen just once. Around 2.8% of the sample is taken by the ten largest. What the authors observed across the whole study: In both this cohort and an independent cohort of some 370 donors, the cumulative frequency of public TCR beta family members distinguished carriers of CMV infection plus the relevant HLA type. The ex vivo response was dominated by HLA-C-restricted CMV-specific TCR beta clonotypes, and the single most frequent clonotype in two of eight donors was supplied by these HLA-C-restricted clonotypes.

The sequence was obtained from a human donor in good health (CMV status not recorded). Some clones in this sample may be carry-over from other donors' samples. The sample was PBMCs. In this chain, TRBV27 is recombined with TRBJ2-2; TRBD1 might be the D gene, on 5 matching bases. The DNA reads TGTGCCAGCAGTTTTGGCAGGGCGAACACCGGGGAGCTGTTTTTT. Translated, this is CASSFGRANTGELFF.